The sequence of this T cell receptor (beta chain) was determined in a study of OX40 agonist ivuxolimab in advanced cancers. General study results and limits: The average count of expanded clones was higher among CD8+ T cells than among CD4+. Clonal expansion was among the lowest in partial responders at 0.1-3.0 mg/kg, especially CD8+.

Trimming left V 1 base short and J 8 bases short, with 11 bases between. Germline values: CDR1 SGHAT, CDR2 FQNNGV. The CDR3 runs to 14 residues. As concerns this clone: Its matching antigen is unknown.

The protocol was immunoSEQ multiplex PCR, while the TCRdb copy is restricted to in-frame clones and leaves out a portion. Of roughly 50,000 clones listed, about 87% were seen once; the top ten hold about 9.3%. The rearrangement links TRBV11-2 to TRBJ1-4; TRBD1 might be the D (5 bases). This clonotype originated in an adult with an advanced solid tumor such as melanoma, head and neck, liver or kidney cancer. The sequencing here drew on CD4+ or CD8+ T cells sorted from blood, taken in a trial of the OX40 agonist ivuxolimab. CDR3 coding DNA: TGTGCCAGCAGCTTAGGGCCGAAGGGGGAAAAACTGTTTTTT. Amino acid sequence: CASSLGPKGEKLFF.